The 14 T cell receptor beta chains below all came from one sample that was sequenced in a study of cytotoxic CD8 clonotypes in ibrutinib-treated CLL. The method was immunoSEQ multiplex PCR; TCRdb's version includes in-frame clones alone and lacks a portion of them. The profile shows approximately 340,000 clones, roughly 70% of them singletons. The sequencing here drew on PBMCs, taken after 36 months of ibrutinib treatment. These receptors were obtained from a human donor with chronic lymphocytic leukemia.

The V gene is TRBV5-1, the J gene TRBJ2-5; possible D gene TRBD1, 6 bases. Germline V gene sequence: CDR1 SGHRS, CDR2 YFSETQ. The CDR3 is made up of 16 amino acids. V was shortened by 3 bases and J by 4 bases, with 19 bases between the two germline ends. CDR3: CASSSRTGQNGETQYF. CDR3 nucleotides: TGCGCCAGCAGCTCCCGCACGGGACAAAATGGAGAGACCCAGTACTTC. The entire variable domain, with the rest obtained from reference TRBV5-1 and TRBJ2-5, is as follows: KAGVTQTPRYLIKTRGQQVTLSCSPISGHRSVSWYQQTPGQGLQFLFEYFSETQRNKGNFPGRFSGRQFSNSRSEMNVSTLELGDSALYLCASSSRTGQNGETQYFGPGTRLLVL.

This clone has only a few counts. The chain employs TRBV27 and TRBJ2-7; D is unresolved. This CDR3 is built from 15 residues. V was clipped by 2 bases and J by 2 bases, with 13 bases between them. The V gene's germline CDR1 is MNHEY and CDR2 SMNVEV (reference sequence). DNA for the CDR3: TGTGCCAGCAGTTTAACAAGACACCCAACCTACGAGCAGTACTTC. Its protein is CASSLTRHPTYEQYF.

The chain links TRBV7-8 to TRBJ1-1; D ambiguous. Germline V CDR1 and CDR2: SGHVS, FQNEAQ. Trimming shortened V by 7 bases and J by 6 bases, and 21 bases separated the two germline ends. CDR3 size: 15 residues. The chain's CDR3 is CASTFEMVGFSEAFF. The CDR3 DNA follows: TGTGCCAGCACCTTCGAAATGGTCGGTTTCTCTGAAGCTTTCTTT.

The chain employs TRBV6-5 and TRBJ1-1; 10 bases are shared with TRBD1. CDR1 is MNHEY and CDR2 is SVGAGI in the germline V gene. V lost 5 bases to trimming and J lost 5 bases; unmatched junction nucleotides: 8. CDR3 size: 15 residues. The CDR3 DNA is TGTGCCAGCAGTCAACGGACAGGGGGAGGTACTGAAGCTTTCTTT. It translates to CASSQRTGGGTEAFF.

This clone has just one count. The chain employs TRBV5-4 and TRBJ2-3; D possibly corresponds to TRBD2 (6 bases). Trimming left V 0 bases short and J 2 bases short, with 16 bases between. The CDR3 runs 17 residues. CDR1 is SGHNT and CDR2 is YYREEE in the germline V gene (reference sequence). DNA for the CDR3: TGTGCCAGCAGCTTGGCAGGATCTAGCGCCTACACAGATACGCAGTATTTT. It codes for CASSLAGSSAYTDTQYF.

This clone has only one observation. The chain combines TRBV29-1 with TRBJ2-5, with 8 bases aligning to TRBD1. Germline CDR1 is SQVTM and CDR2 is ANQGSEA. V was clipped by 2 bases and J by 5 bases; unmatched bases: 7. The CDR3 has 14 amino acids. Written as DNA, the CDR3 is TGCAGCGTTGAACTTAGCAGGGGGCTGGAGACCCAGTACTTC. This codes for CSVELSRGLETQYF. The whole variable domain, remainder taken from reference TRBV29-1 and TRBJ2-5, is SAVISQKPSRDICQRGTSLTIQCQVDSQVTMMFWYRQQPGQSLTLIATANQGSEATYESGFVIDKFPISRPNLTFSTLTVSNMSPEDSSIYLCSVELSRGLETQYFGPGTRLLVL.

The chain couples TRBV5-1 to TRBJ2-2, with D unclear. V shed 0 bases and J shed 6 bases, with 3 bases lying between them. Germline V gene sequence: CDR1 SGHRS, CDR2 YFSETQ. The CDR3 consists of 12 residues. The CDR3 sequence: CASSLAPGELFF. The CDR3 nucleotides read TGCGCCAGCAGCTTGGCGCCCGGGGAGCTGTTTTTT. The variable domain in full, with the rest retrieved from reference TRBV5-1 and TRBJ2-2, is KAGVTQTPRYLIKTRGQQVTLSCSPISGHRSVSWYQQTPGQGLQFLFEYFSETQRNKGNFPGRFSGRQFSNSRSEMNVSTLELGDSALYLCASSLAPGELFFGEGSRLTVL.

This clone came up a few times. The rearrangement joins TRBV27 to TRBJ2-1; 9 bases are shared with TRBD2. The junction had 7 bases not matched to a gene; V was cut back by 0 bases and J by 7 bases. The V gene's germline CDR1 is MNHEY and CDR2 SMNVEV (reference sequence). The CDR3 loop spans 16 amino acids. CDR3 nucleotide sequence: TGTGCCAGCAGTTTATCGTGGCGGGAGGGACGTAATGAGCAGTTCTTC. Its translation is CASSLSWREGRNEQFF.

The chain links TRBV5-1 to TRBJ1-2; the D gene is possibly TRBD1 (6 bases). Germline V gene sequence: CDR1 SGHRS, CDR2 YFSETQ. The CDR3 is 15 residues long. V shed 0 bases and J shed 8 bases, with 17 bases lying between them. CDR3 sequence reads: CASSLEGRGSFGYTF. The CDR3 coding sequence is TGCGCCAGCAGCTTGGAGGGCAGGGGCAGTTTCGGCTACACCTTC. Drawing the rest from reference TRBV5-1 and TRBJ1-2, the complete variable domain is KAGVTQTPRYLIKTRGQQVTLSCSPISGHRSVSWYQQTPGQGLQFLFEYFSETQRNKGNFPGRFSGRQFSNSRSEMNVSTLELGDSALYLCASSLEGRGSFGYTFGSGTRLTVV.

This chain uses TRBV9 with TRBJ2-7; 7 bases line up with TRBD1. This CDR3 spans 13 amino acids. With V trimmed by 3 bases and J by 2 bases, 2 bases remained unmatched. CDR1 SGDLS and CDR2 YYNGEE come from the germline V gene. CDR3 sequence: CASSGQGPYEQYF. The CDR3, as DNA: TGTGCCAGCAGCGGACAGGGCCCCTACGAGCAGTACTTC.

The CDR3 spells CASSYSGQGRNEQFF. CDR3 nucleotides: TGTGCCAGCAGTTACTCGGGACAGGGGAGGAATGAGCAGTTCTTC. The rearrangement uses TRBV6-5 and TRBJ2-1, with 10 bases identical to TRBD1. J gave up 7 bases and V 0 bases, and 3 bases lay outside the gene matches. The CDR3 extends over 15 amino acids. Looked up from germline, CDR1 is MNHEY and CDR2 is SVGAGI.

This clone was picked up a small number of times. The chain joins TRBV28 to TRBJ2-7, with D possibly TRBD2 on 5 matching bases. CDR1 is MDHEN and CDR2 is SYDVKM in the germline V gene. Trimming took 3 bases from V and 9 from J, leaving 9 bases between them. There are 11 residues in the CDR3. This CDR3 is CASSFRGGQYF. The DNA of the CDR3 is TGTGCCAGCAGTTTTCGAGGAGGGCAGTACTTC.

The CDR3 DNA reads as TGTGCCAGAGGGAGCGGGGAGAACACCGGGGAGCTGTTTTTT. Translating it yields CARGSGENTGELFF. This chain connects TRBV2 to TRBJ2-2, with TRBD2 matching 7 bases. V shed 9 bases, J shed 1 base, and the junction held 5 bases outside the gene matches. In germline, CDR1 is SNHLY, CDR2 FYNNEI. CDR3 length: 14 residues.

The chain recombines TRBV4-1 with TRBJ2-3; D is unclear. V was cut by 2 bases and J by 10 bases, with 13 bases left in between. The CDR3 has 13 amino acids. Germline V gene sequence: CDR1 MGHRA, CDR2 YSYEKL. CDR3 amino acids: CASSQYGVAAQYF. CDR3 in DNA: TGCGCCAGCAGCCAATATGGGGTTGCAGCGCAGTATTTT.